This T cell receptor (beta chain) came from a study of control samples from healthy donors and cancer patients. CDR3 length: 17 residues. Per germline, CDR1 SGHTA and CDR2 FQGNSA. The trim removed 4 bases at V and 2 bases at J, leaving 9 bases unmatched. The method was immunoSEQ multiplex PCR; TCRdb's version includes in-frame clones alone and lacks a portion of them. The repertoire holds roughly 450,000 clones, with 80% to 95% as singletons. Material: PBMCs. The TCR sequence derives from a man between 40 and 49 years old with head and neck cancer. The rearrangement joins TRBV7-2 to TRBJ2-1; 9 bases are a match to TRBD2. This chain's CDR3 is CASSSSLSGGTYNEQFF. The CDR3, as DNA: TGTGCCAGCAGCTCATCCCTCAGCGGGGGGACCTACAATGAGCAGTTCTTC.